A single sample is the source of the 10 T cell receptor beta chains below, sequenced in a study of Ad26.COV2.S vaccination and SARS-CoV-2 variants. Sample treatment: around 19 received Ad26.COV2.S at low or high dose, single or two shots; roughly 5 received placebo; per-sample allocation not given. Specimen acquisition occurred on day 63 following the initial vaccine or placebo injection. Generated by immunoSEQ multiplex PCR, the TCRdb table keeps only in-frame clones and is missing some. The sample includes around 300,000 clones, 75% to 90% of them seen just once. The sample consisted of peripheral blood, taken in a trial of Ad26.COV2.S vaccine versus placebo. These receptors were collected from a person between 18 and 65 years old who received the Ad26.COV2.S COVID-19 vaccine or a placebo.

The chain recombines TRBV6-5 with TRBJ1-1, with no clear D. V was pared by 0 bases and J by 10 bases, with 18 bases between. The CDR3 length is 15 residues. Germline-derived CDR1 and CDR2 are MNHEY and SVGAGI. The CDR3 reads CASSYSNSLRMVAFF. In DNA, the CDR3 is TGTGCCAGCAGTTACTCAAACAGCCTTAGGATGGTAGCTTTCTTT.

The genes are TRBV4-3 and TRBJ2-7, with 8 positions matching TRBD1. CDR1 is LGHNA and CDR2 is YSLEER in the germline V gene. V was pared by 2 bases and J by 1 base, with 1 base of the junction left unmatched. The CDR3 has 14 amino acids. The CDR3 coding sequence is TGCGCCAGCAGCCAAAACAGGGGGTCCTACGAGCAGTACGTC. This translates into CASSQNRGSYEQYV.

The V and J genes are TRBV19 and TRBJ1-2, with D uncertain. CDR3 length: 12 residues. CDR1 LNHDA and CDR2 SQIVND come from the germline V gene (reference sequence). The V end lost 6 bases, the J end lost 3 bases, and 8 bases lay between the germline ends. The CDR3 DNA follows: TGTGCCAGTAGCCTATGGGACTATGGCTACACCTTC. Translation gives CASSLWDYGYTF.

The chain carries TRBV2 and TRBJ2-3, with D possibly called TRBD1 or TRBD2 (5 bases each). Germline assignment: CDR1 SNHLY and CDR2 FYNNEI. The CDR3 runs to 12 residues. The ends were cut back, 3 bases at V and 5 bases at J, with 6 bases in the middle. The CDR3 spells CASSDGGDTQYF. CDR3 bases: TGTGCCAGCAGTGATGGGGGAGATACGCAGTATTTT.

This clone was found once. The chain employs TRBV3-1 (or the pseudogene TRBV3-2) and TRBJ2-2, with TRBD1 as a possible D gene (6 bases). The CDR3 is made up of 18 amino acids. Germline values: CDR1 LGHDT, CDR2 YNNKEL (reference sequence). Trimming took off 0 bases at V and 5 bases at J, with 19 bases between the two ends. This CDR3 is CASSQDLRGSGFTGELFF. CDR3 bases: TGTGCCAGCAGCCAAGATCTTAGGGGGTCGGGTTTTACCGGGGAGCTGTTTTTT.

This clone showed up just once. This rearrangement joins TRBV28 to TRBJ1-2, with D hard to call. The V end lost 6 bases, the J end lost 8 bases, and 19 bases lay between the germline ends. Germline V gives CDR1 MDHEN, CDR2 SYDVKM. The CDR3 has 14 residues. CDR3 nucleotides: TGTGCCAGCAGCCCCCTCCCGGGGAGGTTCGGCTACACCTTC. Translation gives CASSPLPGRFGYTF.

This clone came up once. The CDR3 protein is CASSPGTGAITDTQYF. DNA of the CDR3: TGCGCCAGCAGCCCAGGGACAGGGGCTATCACAGATACGCAGTATTTT. The J gene is TRBJ2-3, the V gene TRBV5-1; 10 bases are shared with TRBD1. Germline V gene lookup returns CDR1 SGHRS and CDR2 YFSETQ. J was trimmed by 2 bases and V by 4 bases; bases with no gene match: 7. This CDR3 spans 16 amino acids.

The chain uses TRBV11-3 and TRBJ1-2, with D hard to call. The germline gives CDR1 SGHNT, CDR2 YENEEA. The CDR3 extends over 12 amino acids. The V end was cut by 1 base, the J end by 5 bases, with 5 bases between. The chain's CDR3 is CASSLVGYGYTF. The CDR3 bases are TGTGCCAGCAGCTTAGTGGGATATGGCTACACCTTC.

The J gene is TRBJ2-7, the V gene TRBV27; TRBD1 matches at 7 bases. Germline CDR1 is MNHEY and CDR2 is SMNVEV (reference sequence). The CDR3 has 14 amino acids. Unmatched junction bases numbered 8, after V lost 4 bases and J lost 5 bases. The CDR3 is CASSSTTGTHEQYF. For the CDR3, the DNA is TGTGCCAGCAGTTCGACGACAGGGACCCACGAGCAGTACTTC.

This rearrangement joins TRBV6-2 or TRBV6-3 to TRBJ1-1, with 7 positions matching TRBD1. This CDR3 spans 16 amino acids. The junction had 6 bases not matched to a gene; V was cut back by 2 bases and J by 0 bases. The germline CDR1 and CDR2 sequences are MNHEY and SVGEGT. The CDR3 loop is CASSYGGQRLNTEAFF. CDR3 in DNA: TGTGCCAGCAGTTACGGGGGACAGAGGTTGAACACTGAAGCTTTCTTT.